The rows below give T cell receptor beta chains drawn from one sample of a study of control samples from healthy donors and cancer patients. Using immunoSEQ multiplex PCR, the repertoire was profiled, and TCRdb retains in-frame clones only, with some absent. The repertoire holds about 94,000 clones, with about nine tenths as singletons. Material for sequencing was blood. The receptors come from a woman aged 18 to 35 in good health. CDR3s leave out the opening cysteine and the closing phenylalanine or tryptophan. A row's size may be missing; if present it is once, few, many or a size class.

>NA|TRBV27
ASSDHQTSTDTQY
>NA|TRBV19
ASSIRSGSYNEQF
>NA|TRBV9
ASSVGYTDTQY
>NA|TRBV6-1
ASSEGGMGGDTQY
>NA|TRBV6-5
ASRPGGGNTIY
>NA|TRBV9
ASSVGRTGGTEAF
>NA|TRBV24-1
ATSDSGRLEKLF
>NA|TRBV7-9
ASRPRGRITEAF
>NA|TRBV6-5
ASSLDSTYGYT
>NA|TRBV18
ASSPGMDEKLF
>NA|TRBV2
ASSEDRYGHSNQPQH
>NA|TRBV18
ASSHREAGANVLT
>NA|TRBV29-1
SFSGTTGGSYNEQF
>NA|TRBV19
ASSIGGRRGSGYT
>once|TRBV5-4
ASSLDLFNTEAF
>NA|TRBV7-9
ASSYQDRFYEQY
>NA|TRBV19
ASSSTSGSGANVLT
>NA|TRBV25-1
ASSNRGTGELF
>NA|TRBV12-5
ASGPAADSEFTDTQY
>NA|TRBV27
ASSWGGAGGYT
>once|TRBV5-4
ASSLAGSYEQY
>NA|TRBV9
ASSAGTHASNYGYT
>NA|TRBV7-9
ASSFGGRNTGELF
>NA|TRBV27
ASRSFGGGGYGYT
>NA|TRBV27
ASTTDYGYT
>few|TRBV12-3/TRBV12-4
ASSLEQGYEQY
>NA|TRBV18
ASSINPPDEKLF
>NA|TRBV2
ASSDGSGDAAREQY
>once|TRBV27
ASNSGTGPNTEAF
>NA|TRBV29-1
SVDPGLNNEQF
>NA|TRBV27
ASRRDFNTEAF
>NA|TRBV7-9
ASSRTGPSYEQY
>NA|TRBV5-8
ASSLGWGWIAGYNEQF
>once|TRBV2
ASRLDPEVQPQH
>NA|TRBV27
ASSIPNRDNSPLH
>NA|TRBV3-1/TRBV3-2
ASSRQGLWQTEAF
>once|TRBV4-2
ASSQVPSATNEKLF
>once|TRBV9
ASSPGEATNEKLF
>NA|TRBV5-1
ASSLFSTPEETQY
>NA|TRBV7-8
ASSSGLAGGHEQF
>NA|TRBV9
ASSVGNYGYT
>NA|TRBV10-3
AISEQSIHPNYGYT
>NA|TRBV25-1
ASSDPTGGKGTDTQY
>NA|TRBV7-9
ASSLGVTEAF
>few|TRBV15
ATSREPRGLTEAF
>NA|TRBV19
ASSVRGPYEQY
>NA|TRBV3-1/TRBV3-2
ASSLEVAGSNEKLF
>NA|TRBV4-1
ASSPWDRDNSPLH
>NA|TRBV6-4
ASSDSSSHSYNEQF
>NA|TRBV2
ASKERGHTGELF
>NA|TRBV5-6
ASNMGVLKGSPLH
>NA|TRBV19
ASAGTAGANVLT
>NA|TRBV12-3/TRBV12-4
ASSQLQAYGYT
>NA|TRBV3-1/TRBV3-2
ASSQDGAYEQY
>once|TRBV7-6
ASSRLGYGYT
>NA|TRBV7-9
ASSLGGQPLGANVLT
>NA|TRBV5-6
ASSLRGSGTISYEQY